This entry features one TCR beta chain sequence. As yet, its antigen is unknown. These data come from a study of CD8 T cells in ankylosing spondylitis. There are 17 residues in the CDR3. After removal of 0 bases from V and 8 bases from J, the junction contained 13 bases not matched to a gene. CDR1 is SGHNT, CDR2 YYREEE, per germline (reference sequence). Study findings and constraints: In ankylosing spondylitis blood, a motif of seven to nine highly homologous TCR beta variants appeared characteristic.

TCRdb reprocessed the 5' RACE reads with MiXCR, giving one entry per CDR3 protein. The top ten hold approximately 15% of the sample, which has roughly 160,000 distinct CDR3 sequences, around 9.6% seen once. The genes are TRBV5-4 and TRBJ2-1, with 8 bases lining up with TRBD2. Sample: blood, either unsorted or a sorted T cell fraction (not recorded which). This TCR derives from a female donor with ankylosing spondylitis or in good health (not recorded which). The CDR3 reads CASSLASGPAGGDEQFF. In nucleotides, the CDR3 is TGTGCCAGCAGCTTGGCTAGCGGGCCCGCCGGGGGTGATGAGCAGTTCTTC.